This T cell receptor beta chain emerged from a study of CD8 T cell repertoires and HIV-1 epitope variants (dated by TCRdb to 2019 to 2021). Broadly, across the study: T cells were stimulated in separate culture wells with each of twenty-five peptides representing autologous and known Gag and Nef epitope variants. Among the control conditions were a peptide pool of CMV, EBV and flu, the Ebola AY9 epitope serving as a negative control, and a well with no peptide. Three Gag epitope families and Nef HW9 and YT9 were included among the tested epitopes. T cells were enriched using the EasySep Human T Cell Enrichment Kit and then co-cultured with an equal number of autologous T cell-negative cells acting as antigen-presenting cells. Cultures were maintained for 9 to 11 days in IMDM with gentamicin, and half-media changes adding IL-2, IL-7 and IL-15 were performed on days 3 and 7. An aliquot of 1M T cells was set aside as an uncultured baseline condition, separate from the 70 to 90 T cell cultures. A total of around 83 T cell cultures were run, with each culture condition performed in triplicate except for one peptide, which was performed in duplicate. The paper as a whole reports these results and caveats: The assay could identify only TCR beta chains and pointed to proliferation in response to antigen, not to T cell function or cytokine profile. The study identified eight to ten antigen-specific TCR beta clonotypes, 5 or 6 of which appeared to be cross-reactive for autologous or known escape epitope variants. Five clonotypes recognized the Nef KF9 family and one clonotype recognized the HW9 family, while no responses were seen to the TAALDMSHF plasma variant.

The EasySep Human CD8+ T Cell Enrichment Kit was used on day 10 to isolate CD8+ T cells from every culture. CDR1 and CDR2 (MDHEN, SYDVKM) derive from the germline V gene. Taken from cysteine to phenylalanine, the CDR3 has 15 residues. The kept DNA is CDR3 alone, 45 bases in frame from the first base. A distance of 10 bases separates the germline ends of V and J, which lose 2 bases and 2 bases respectively. With regard to this clone: The target of this receptor is not known. Base qualities were left out, and no much larger clone turns up one base away.

Sequencing of TCR beta CDR3 regions was performed at survey depth on the immunoSEQ platform. The QIAamp DNA micro kit was used to extract genomic DNA from every cultured and uncultured CD8+ T cell population. The paper's processing steps were these. Samples with fewer than 5,000 productive reads were excluded, which removed about 6.5% of the roughly 75 HIV peptide-stimulated cultures. A MANAFEST web app trimmed sequences to CDR3 and removed nonproductive sequences, CDR3s under 5 amino acids, and those not starting C or ending F/W. For a clonotype to count as antigen-specific, the clonotype had to expand relative to the no-peptide control in at least 2 of 3 replicates at FDR 0.01, and only within one epitope family. A specific clonotype also had to show a frequency at least fivefold higher than in wells stimulated with peptides from other epitope families. This immuneACCESS table, as held by TCRdb, lists in-frame sequences with V and J called but not all clones. Of the missing ones, under half trace to an unresolved V gene in checked studies; the others have no known cause. For V, J and clone size, that table is used; D and trimming come from the DNA. The sample includes a few thousand clones, with 60% to 80% observed a single time. The ten most abundant clones make up around 49% of the sample.

Recombination joined TRBV28 with TRBJ1-5; confidence is insufficient to name the D gene. The receptor comes from a male donor with HIV. Material for sequencing was cultured CD8+ T cells derived from PBMCs. The CDR3 protein is CASSLRSFGNQPQHF. The DNA sequence is as follows: TGTGCCAGCAGTTTACGGAGCTTCGGCAATCAGCCCCAGCATTTT.